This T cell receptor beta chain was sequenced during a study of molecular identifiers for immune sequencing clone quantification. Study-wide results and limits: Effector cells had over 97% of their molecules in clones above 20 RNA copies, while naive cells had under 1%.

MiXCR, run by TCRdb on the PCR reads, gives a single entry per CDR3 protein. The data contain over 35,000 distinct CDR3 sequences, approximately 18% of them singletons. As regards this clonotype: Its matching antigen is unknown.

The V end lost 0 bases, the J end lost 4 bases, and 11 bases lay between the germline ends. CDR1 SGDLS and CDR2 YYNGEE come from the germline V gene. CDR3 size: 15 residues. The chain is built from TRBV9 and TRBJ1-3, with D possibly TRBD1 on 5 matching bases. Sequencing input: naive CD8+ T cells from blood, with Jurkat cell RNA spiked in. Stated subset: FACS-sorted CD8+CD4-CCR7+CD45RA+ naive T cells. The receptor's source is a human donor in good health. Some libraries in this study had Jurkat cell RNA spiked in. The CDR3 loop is CASSVDGTEGNTIYF. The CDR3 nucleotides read TGTGCCAGCAGCGTAGACGGGACGGAAGGAAACACCATATATTTT.